What follows are 12 T cell receptor beta chains derived from one specimen sequenced in a study of blood T cells in healthy people across ages. A second roughly 6 to 11 cycle PCR used barcoded and J-beta primers. One entry per CDR3 protein results from TCRdb running MiXCR on the 5' RACE reads. The sample has over 550,000 distinct CDR3 sequences; approximately 30% are singletons. The sequencing input was blood. These receptors all stem from an elderly woman in good health.

This clonotype has ten or more counts. The rearrangement uses TRBV4-3 and TRBJ2-3; no clear D. V lost 3 bases and J 1 base, leaving 8 bases between the germline ends. This CDR3 contains 14 residues. Per germline, CDR1 LGHNA and CDR2 YSLEER. The CDR3 protein is CASSQSPGTDTQYF. DNA of the CDR3: TGCGCCAGCAGCCAGAGTCCGGGCACAGATACGCAGTATTTT.

The chain joins TRBV27 to TRBJ2-3; 9 bases agree with TRBD1. The germline gives CDR1 MNHEY, CDR2 SMNVEV (reference sequence). J lost 2 bases, V lost 6 bases, and 9 bases had no gene match. This CDR3 region has 16 residues. The chain's CDR3 is CASSLVGQGITDTQYF. The CDR3 coding sequence is TGTGCCAGCAGCTTAGTGGGACAGGGTATCACAGATACGCAGTATTTT.

V gene TRBV7-2 combines with J gene TRBJ2-7, with 8 bases lining up with TRBD2. The germline V gene encodes CDR1 SGHTA and CDR2 FQGNSA. V shed 5 bases and J 2 bases; nucleotides not matched to a gene: 8. The CDR3 totals 15 residues. The CDR3, as DNA: TGTGCCAGCAGCCTAAGGGGCGGGGGGACCTACGAGCAGTACTTC. Translating gives CASSLRGGGTYEQYF.

About this clonotype itself: Its ends do not fully match the called genes, so a read error is possible. The gene calls are TRBV3-1 and TRBJ2-1; 7 nucleotides align to TRBD1. Germline assignment: CDR1 LGHDT and CDR2 YNNKEL (reference sequence). The CDR3 has 17 residues. This CDR3 is CASGQELGTELYNERFF. The CDR3 nucleotides are TGTGCCAGCGGCCAAGAATTGGGGACAGAATTATACAATGAGCGGTTCTTC.

This clonotype was seen repeatedly, ten times or more. The chain links TRBV7-6 to TRBJ2-5; D uncertain. The CDR3 has 13 residues. V was trimmed by 3 bases and J by 4 bases, leaving 9 bases between them. CDR1 and CDR2 from the germline V gene are SGHVS and FNYEAQ. CDR3 sequence (DNA): TGTGCCAGCAGCTTGTCAGCGTCAGAGACCCAGTACTTC. Translating gives CASSLSASETQYF. The variable domain in full, with the rest retrieved from reference TRBV7-6 and TRBJ2-5, is GAGVSQSPRYKVTKRGQDVALRCDPISGHVSLYWYRQALGQGPEFLTYFNYEAQQDKSGLPNDRFSAERPEGSISTLTIQRTEQRDSAMYRCASSLSASETQYFGPGTRLLVL.

This clonotype was counted many times. The chain has TRBV12-3 or TRBV12-4 and TRBJ2-7; D call uncertain. This CDR3 contains 13 residues. V lost 0 bases and J 2 bases, leaving 5 bases between the germline ends. CDR3 DNA: TGTGCCAGCAGTTTAGCAGCCCCCTACGAGCAGTACTTC. Protein: CASSLAAPYEQYF.

This clonotype was counted a few times. This sequence may be a read error, since a much larger clone differs from it by one base. V and J are TRBV6-6 and TRBJ2-7; 12 bases line up with TRBD2. Losses at the gene ends were 11 bases for V and 3 bases for J; bases not matched to a gene: 11. The germline CDR1 and CDR2 sequences are MNHNY and SVGAGI (reference sequence). CDR3 length: 15 residues. The CDR3 nucleotides read TGTGCCGGCACCGGGACTAGCGGGTCTTACTACGAGCAGTACTTC. This translates into CAGTGTSGSYYEQYF.

This clonotype showed up many times. This chain joins TRBV10-3 and TRBJ2-3; D possibly corresponds to TRBD2 (7 bases). Germline loops: CDR1 ENHRY, CDR2 SYGVKD. V shed 6 bases and J shed 6 bases, with 16 bases lying between them. The CDR3 consists of 14 residues. The CDR3 loop reads CAIRDSGAGDTQYF. The CDR3, as DNA: TGTGCCATCAGGGACAGCGGGGCGGGGGATACGCAGTATTTT.

Turning to this clonotype: A read error is possible here, since a much larger clone lies one base away. The genes are TRBV4-1 and TRBJ1-4; D not certain. The CDR3 is 12 residues long. Germline V gene lookup returns CDR1 MGHRA and CDR2 YSYEKL. DNA for the CDR3: TGCGCCAGCGGCCAGAATAATGAAAAACTGTTTTTT. Translation: CASGQNNEKLFF.

In this sample, this clonotype turned up many times. This sequence joins TRBV12-3 or TRBV12-4 and TRBJ2-3; TRBD1 agrees at 7 bases. The CDR3 runs to 14 residues. The junction had 5 bases not matched to a gene; V was cut back by 6 bases and J by 2 bases. CDR3 nucleotide sequence: TGTGCCAGCAGCACCGGGACAGTCACAGATACGCAGTATTTT. Translated, it gives CASSTGTVTDTQYF.

This clonotype appeared many times. The genes are TRBV5-1 and TRBJ2-3; D possibly matches TRBD1 or TRBD2 (5 bases each). V was cut by 0 bases and J by 6 bases, with 17 bases left in between. This CDR3 region has 16 residues. Germline lookup yields CDR1 SGHRS and CDR2 YFSETQ. CDR3 residues: CASSLDGASGLDTQYF. The CDR3 coding sequence is TGCGCCAGCAGCTTGGACGGGGCATCGGGATTGGATACGCAGTATTTT. The whole variable domain, remainder taken from reference TRBV5-1 and TRBJ2-3, is KAGVTQTPRYLIKTRGQQVTLSCSPISGHRSVSWYQQTPGQGLQFLFEYFSETQRNKGNFPGRFSGRQFSNSRSEMNVSTLELGDSALYLCASSLDGASGLDTQYFGPGTRLTVL.

This clonotype showed up just a few times. The genes are TRBV20-1 and TRBJ1-5; no reliable D call. CDR3 length: 15 amino acids. Germline CDR1 DFQATT, CDR2 SNEGSKA (reference sequence). V gave up 6 bases and J gave up 9 bases, with 24 bases separating them. The CDR3 nucleotides are TGCAGTGCCACTAAGGAACAGCCATCGTTTTCGCCCCAGCATTTT. This encodes CSATKEQPSFSPQHF.